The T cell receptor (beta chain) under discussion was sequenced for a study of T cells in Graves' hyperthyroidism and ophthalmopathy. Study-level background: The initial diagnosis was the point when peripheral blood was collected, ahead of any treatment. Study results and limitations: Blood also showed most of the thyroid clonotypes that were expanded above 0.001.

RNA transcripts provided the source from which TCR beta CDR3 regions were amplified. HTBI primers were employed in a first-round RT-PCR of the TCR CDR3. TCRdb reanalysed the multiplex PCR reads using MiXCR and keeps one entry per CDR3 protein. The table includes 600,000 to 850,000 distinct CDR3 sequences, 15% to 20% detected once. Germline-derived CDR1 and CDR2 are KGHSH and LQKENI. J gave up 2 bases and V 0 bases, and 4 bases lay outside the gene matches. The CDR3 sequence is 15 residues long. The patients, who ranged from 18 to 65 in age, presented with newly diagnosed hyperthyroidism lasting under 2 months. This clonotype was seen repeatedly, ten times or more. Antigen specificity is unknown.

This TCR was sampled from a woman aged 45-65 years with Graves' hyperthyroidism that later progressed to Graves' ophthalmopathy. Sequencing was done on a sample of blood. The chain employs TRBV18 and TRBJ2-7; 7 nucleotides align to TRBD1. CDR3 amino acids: CASSPPVTGAYEQYF. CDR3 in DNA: TGTGCCAGCTCACCACCTGTCACAGGGGCCTACGAGCAGTACTTC.